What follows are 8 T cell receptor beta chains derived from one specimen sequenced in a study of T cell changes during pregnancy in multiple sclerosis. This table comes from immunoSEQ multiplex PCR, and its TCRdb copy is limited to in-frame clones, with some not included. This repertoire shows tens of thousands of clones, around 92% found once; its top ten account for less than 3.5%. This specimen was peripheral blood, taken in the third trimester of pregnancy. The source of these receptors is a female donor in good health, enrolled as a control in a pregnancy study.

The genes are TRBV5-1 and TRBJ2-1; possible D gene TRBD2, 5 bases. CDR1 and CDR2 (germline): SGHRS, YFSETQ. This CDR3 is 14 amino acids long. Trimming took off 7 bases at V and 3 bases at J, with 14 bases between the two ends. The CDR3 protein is CASAGSVGYNEQFF. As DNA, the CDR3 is TGCGCCAGCGCAGGTAGCGTCGGCTACAATGAGCAGTTCTTC.

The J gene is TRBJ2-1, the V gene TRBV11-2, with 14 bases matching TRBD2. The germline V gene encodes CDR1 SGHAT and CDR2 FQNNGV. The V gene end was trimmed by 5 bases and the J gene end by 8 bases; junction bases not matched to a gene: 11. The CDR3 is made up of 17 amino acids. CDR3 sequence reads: CASSPTRLAGGPDEQFF. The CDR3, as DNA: TGTGCCAGCAGCCCCACCCGACTAGCGGGGGGGCCGGATGAGCAGTTCTTC.

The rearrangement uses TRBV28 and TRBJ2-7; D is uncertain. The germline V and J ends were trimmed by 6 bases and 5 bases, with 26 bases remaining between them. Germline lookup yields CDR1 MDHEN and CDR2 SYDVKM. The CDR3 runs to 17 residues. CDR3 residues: CASSVSLSGGYYHEQYF. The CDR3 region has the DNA TGTGCCAGCAGCGTATCCCTCTCTGGCGGTTATTACCACGAGCAGTACTTC.

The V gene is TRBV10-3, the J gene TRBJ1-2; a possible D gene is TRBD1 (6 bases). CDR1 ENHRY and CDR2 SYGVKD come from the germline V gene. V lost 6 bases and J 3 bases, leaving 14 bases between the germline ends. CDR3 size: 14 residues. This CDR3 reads CAISPAGVDYGYTF. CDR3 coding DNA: TGTGCCATCAGCCCAGCAGGGGTTGACTATGGCTACACCTTC.

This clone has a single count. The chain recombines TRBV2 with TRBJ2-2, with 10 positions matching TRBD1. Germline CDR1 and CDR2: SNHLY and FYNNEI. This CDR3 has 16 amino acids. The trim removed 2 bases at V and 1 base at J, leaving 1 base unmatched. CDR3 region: CASSERDRGNTGELFF. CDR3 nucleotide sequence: TGTGCCAGCAGTGAAAGGGACAGGGGGAACACCGGGGAGCTGTTTTTT.

Written as DNA, the CDR3 is TGCGCCAGCAGCCGCCTACAGGGGCCGGGTAGGGACACTGAAGCTTTCTTT. Translating gives CASSRLQGPGRDTEAFF. The genes are TRBV4-3 and TRBJ1-1, with 7 bases lining up with TRBD1. Germline-derived CDR1 and CDR2 are LGHNA and YSLEER. After removal of 4 bases from V and 3 bases from J, the junction contained 14 bases not matched to a gene. The CDR3 has 17 residues.

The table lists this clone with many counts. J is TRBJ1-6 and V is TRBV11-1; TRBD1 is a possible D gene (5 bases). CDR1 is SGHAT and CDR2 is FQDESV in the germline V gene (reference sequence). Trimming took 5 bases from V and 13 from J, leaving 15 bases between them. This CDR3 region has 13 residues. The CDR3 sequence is CASSIDSASPLHF. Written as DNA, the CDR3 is TGTGCCAGCAGCATAGACAGTGCATCGCCCCTCCACTTT.

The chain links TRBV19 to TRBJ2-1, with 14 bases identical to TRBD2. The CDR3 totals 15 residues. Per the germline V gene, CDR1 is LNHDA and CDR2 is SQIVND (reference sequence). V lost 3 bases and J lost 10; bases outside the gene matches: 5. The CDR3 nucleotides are TGTGCCAGTAGTATGACGACTAGCGGGGGGGCCGAGCAGTTCTTC. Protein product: CASSMTTSGGAEQFF.